These 30 T cell receptor beta chains originate from one sample sequenced in a study of T-cell reconstitution after alpha-beta-depleted transplantation in children (dated by TCRdb to the mid-2010s). The meaning of the sample's treatment or condition label: allogeneic hematopoietic cell transplantation with graft depleted of TCRalphabeta T cells and CD19 B cells. The library was made by PCR. The sample was run on an Illumina HiSeq 2500. TCR library preparation used molecular barcoding, with unique molecular identifiers applied to normalize quantification of the TCRbeta repertoire. TCRdb reprocessed the public reads (quality trimming at Q25 with fastp, clone calling with MiXCR) and kept in-frame beta chains. Each entry is one CDR3 protein sequence, shown with its most common DNA and genes. This sample has tens of thousands of distinct CDR3 sequences in its table, and about 14% of those were observed once. The ten largest make up 25% to 30% of the sample.

The sample was PBMCs, mostly from graft donor cells, taken 180 days after TCRalphabeta/CD19-depleted stem cell transplant. The receptors here all came from a male patient between 2 and 10 years old who had a stem cell transplant for acute lymphoblastic leukemia, so the T cells may come from the graft donor.

This clonotype has just a few counts. This chain joins TRBV10-3 and TRBJ2-7; D is ambiguous. Trimming removed 3 bases from V and 2 bases from J, with 8 bases in between. Looked up from germline, CDR1 is ENHRY and CDR2 is SYGVKD. The CDR3 has 13 amino acids. The CDR3 protein is CAISDPSPYEQYF. CDR3 DNA sequence: TGTGCCATCAGTGACCCCTCCCCCTACGAGCAGTACTTC.

By its share, this clonotype is medium-sized. The chain carries TRBV4-3 and TRBJ2-5; 8 positions match TRBD2. V shed 5 bases and J 4 bases; nucleotides not matched to a gene: 9. CDR3 length: 15 amino acids. Germline assignment: CDR1 LGHNA and CDR2 YSLEER. Here the CDR3 DNA reads TGCGCCAGCAGCACGGGAGGGGGGGCCGGAGAGACCCAGTACTTC. It specifies CASSTGGGAGETQYF.

This clonotype was seen more than once but under ten times. The chain is built from TRBV5-1 and TRBJ2-7; TRBD2 matches at 7 bases. This CDR3 has 14 amino acids. The V gene end was trimmed by 2 bases and the J gene end by 3 bases; junction bases not matched to a gene: 5. Germline CDR1 reads SGHRS; CDR2 reads YFSETQ. The DNA of the CDR3 is TGCGCCAGCAGCTTAGAACTAGCGATCTACGAGCAGTACTTC. Protein sequence: CASSLELAIYEQYF.

The V call is TRBV5-5, the J call TRBJ2-2, with D unresolved. Germline CDR1 reads SGHKS; CDR2 reads YYEKEE (reference sequence). V was clipped by 4 bases and J by 0 bases, with 7 bases between them. CDR3 size: 14 residues. The CDR3 coding sequence is TGTGCCAGCAGCAAGACGTCGAACACCGGGGAGCTGTTTTTT. It specifies CASSKTSNTGELFF.

In its sample, this clonotype is large. J is TRBJ2-1 and V is TRBV20-1; D tentatively fits TRBD1 or TRBD2 (6 bases each). The CDR3 spans 16 residues. The V and J ends lost 0 bases and 0 bases respectively, with 12 bases between them. The germline V gene has CDR1 DFQATT and CDR2 SNEGSKA (reference sequence). CDR3 protein: CSARDSGALSYNEQFF. CDR3 DNA sequence: TGCAGTGCTAGAGATTCGGGGGCCCTCTCCTACAATGAGCAGTTCTTC.

The rearrangement joins TRBV20-1 to TRBJ1-1; D is ambiguous. CDR1 is DFQATT and CDR2 is SNEGSKA in the germline V gene (reference sequence). CDR3 size: 15 residues. Deletions cut 3 bases from V and 1 base from J, with 15 bases between. The CDR3 reads CSASSRHHRNTEAFF. As DNA, the CDR3 is TGCAGTGCTAGTAGTCGCCACCACAGGAACACTGAAGCTTTCTTT.

In this sample, this clonotype turned up many times. The chain joins TRBV20-1 to TRBJ2-3, with a possible D match to TRBD2 (6 bases). Trimming pared 2 bases from V and 6 bases from J, leaving 12 bases between. CDR1 and CDR2 (germline): DFQATT, SNEGSKA (reference sequence). CDR3 size: 13 residues. CDR3 DNA: TGCAGTGCTAGAAGACTAGTGTGGGATACGCAGTATTTT. Protein sequence: CSARRLVWDTQYF.

This clonotype appeared a few times. The V and J genes are TRBV15 and TRBJ1-2; D is possibly TRBD1 (5 bases). Trimming shortened V by 1 base and J by 6 bases, and 12 bases separated the two germline ends. CDR1 and CDR2 from the germline V gene are LNHNV and YYDKDF (reference sequence). The CDR3 spans 14 residues. The CDR3 is CATSRGGGSHGYTF. CDR3 coding DNA: TGTGCCACCAGCAGAGGGGGGGGAAGTCATGGCTACACCTTC.

This clonotype was observed a handful of times. The chain employs TRBV6-5 and TRBJ2-7, with TRBD1 matching over 7 bases. The CDR3 totals 17 residues. Looked up from germline, CDR1 is MNHEY and CDR2 is SVGAGI. With 2 bases clipped from V and 4 bases from J, the junction kept 14 bases outside the gene matches. CDR3 DNA sequence: TGTGCCAGCAGTTACACATTCTACAGGGGCGAAGGATACGAGCAGTACTTC. Translation gives CASSYTFYRGEGYEQYF.

The chain joins TRBV30 to TRBJ2-7, with TRBD2 matching over 9 bases. This CDR3 region has 18 residues. Germline loops: CDR1 GTSNPN, CDR2 SVGIG (reference sequence). V lost 3 bases, J lost 3 bases, and 18 bases stayed unmatched. The CDR3 DNA reads as TGTGCCTGGAGGGGCCTAGCGGGGTGTATTTGGATGGTCTACGAGCAGTACTTC. This codes for CAWRGLAGCIWMVYEQYF.

The chain has TRBV27 and TRBJ2-2; D not resolved. Germline V gene sequence: CDR1 MNHEY, CDR2 SMNVEV (reference sequence). Trimming removed 2 bases from V and 4 bases from J, with 14 bases in between. The CDR3 runs 16 residues. CDR3 loop: CASSLRRVERTGELFF. CDR3 sequence (DNA): TGTGCCAGCAGTTTAAGAAGGGTAGAACGCACCGGGGAGCTGTTTTTT.

This clonotype was seen ten or more times. The chain is built from TRBV24-1 and TRBJ2-1; TRBD1 agrees at 7 bases. Per the germline V gene, CDR1 is KGHDR and CDR2 is SFDVKD. Germline trimming cut 3 bases from V and 8 bases from J; bases unmatched to any gene: 9. The length of the CDR3 is 15 residues. The CDR3 spells CATSDPWTGSDEQFF. The CDR3 region has the DNA TGTGCCACCAGTGATCCCTGGACAGGATCGGATGAGCAGTTCTTC.

The V and J genes are TRBV3-1 and TRBJ1-1; D may be TRBD1 (6 bases). CDR1 and CDR2 (germline): LGHDT, YNNKEL (reference sequence). The CDR3 spans 14 residues. V lost 1 base and J lost 2, with 8 bases in between. CDR3 coding DNA: TGTGCCAGCAGCCAAGCAGGGGAAAACACTGAAGCTTTCTTT. Amino acid sequence: CASSQAGENTEAFF.

This clonotype appeared a few times. CDR3 in DNA: TGTGCCACCAGCCCCCCCTGGGGCAACACTGAAGCTTTCTTT. As protein: CATSPPWGNTEAFF. The chain carries TRBV15 and TRBJ1-1; a weak D match, TRBD1 (5 bases). V was cut by 5 bases and J by 2 bases, with 12 bases left in between. CDR1 and CDR2 from the germline V gene are LNHNV and YYDKDF (reference sequence). This CDR3 region has 14 residues.

V gene TRBV5-4 combines with J gene TRBJ2-7; D is undetermined. CDR3 length: 15 residues. CDR1 is SGHNT, CDR2 YYREEE, per germline (reference sequence). V was shortened by 2 bases and J by 1 base, with 13 bases between the two germline ends. CDR3 protein: CASSFGPGGSYEQYF. The DNA of the CDR3 is TGTGCCAGCAGCTTTGGACCCGGTGGATCCTACGAGCAGTACTTC.

The CDR3 loop is CASTRHEITGELFF. The CDR3 coding sequence is TGTGCCAGTACGCGACACGAGATCACCGGGGAGCTGTTTTTT. The rearrangement uses TRBV19 and TRBJ2-2; D is undetermined. V was cut by 7 bases and J by 4 bases, with 13 bases left in between. Looked up from germline, CDR1 is LNHDA and CDR2 is SQIVND (reference sequence). This CDR3 has 14 amino acids. Full variable domain (missing parts from reference TRBV19 and TRBJ2-2): DGGITQSPKYLFRKEGQNVTLSCEQNLNHDAMYWYRQDPGQGLRLIYYSQIVNDFQKGDIAEGYSVSREKKESFPLTVTSAQKNPTAFYLCASTRHEITGELFFGEGSRLTVL.

This clonotype showed up just a few times. This chain connects TRBV13 to TRBJ2-1, with D unclear. This CDR3 has 15 amino acids. Germline V gene lookup returns CDR1 PRHDT and CDR2 FYEKMQ (reference sequence). The ends were cut back, 3 bases at V and 3 bases at J, with 12 bases in the middle. In nucleotides, the CDR3 is TGTGCCAGCAGCTTGACTTTACCTCTCTACAATGAGCAGTTCTTC. Translated: CASSLTLPLYNEQFF.

This clonotype appeared a few times. This chain links TRBV20-1 with TRBJ2-3, with 8 positions matching TRBD1. Looked up from germline, CDR1 is DFQATT and CDR2 is SNEGSKA (reference sequence). After removal of 1 base from V and 4 bases from J, the junction contained 4 bases not matched to a gene. The CDR3 totals 14 residues. The CDR3 DNA reads TGCAGTGCTAGAGTCAGGGGGCCTTCAGATACGCAGTATTTT. Translating gives CSARVRGPSDTQYF.

V is TRBV6-5 and J is TRBJ2-5, with 9 nucleotides matching TRBD2. V lost 2 bases to trimming and J lost 4 bases; unmatched junction nucleotides: 2. The CDR3 runs to 14 residues. The V gene's germline CDR1 is MNHEY and CDR2 SVGAGI. The CDR3 spells CASSYELAGETQYF. In nucleotides, the CDR3 is TGTGCCAGCAGTTACGAACTAGCGGGAGAGACCCAGTACTTC.

J is TRBJ2-4 and V is TRBV5-5, with a weak D call TRBD1 (5 bases). This CDR3 spans 14 amino acids. V was shortened by 2 bases and J by 7 bases, with 13 bases between the two germline ends. Germline CDR1 reads SGHKS; CDR2 reads YYEKEE (reference sequence). The CDR3 sequence is CASSFHIQENIQYF. DNA for the CDR3: TGTGCCAGCAGCTTTCACATACAGGAGAACATTCAGTACTTC.

This clonotype was recorded a few times. The CDR3 loop reads CASSLAAGETQYF. The CDR3 DNA is TGCGCCAGCAGCTTGGCCGCAGGAGAGACCCAGTACTTC. The chain carries TRBV5-1 and TRBJ2-5; no definite D call. Trimming removed 0 bases from V and 4 bases from J, with 7 bases in between. Germline V gene data show CDR1 as SGHRS and CDR2 as YFSETQ. This CDR3 has 13 residues. Filled out from reference TRBV5-1 and TRBJ2-5, the complete variable domain reads KAGVTQTPRYLIKTRGQQVTLSCSPISGHRSVSWYQQTPGQGLQFLFEYFSETQRNKGNFPGRFSGRQFSNSRSEMNVSTLELGDSALYLCASSLAAGETQYFGPGTRLLVL.

This clonotype was recorded at least ten times. V is TRBV5-1 and J is TRBJ1-1; unclear D gene. The CDR3 extends over 16 amino acids. The germline V gene has CDR1 SGHRS and CDR2 YFSETQ. Trimming took off 0 bases at V and 3 bases at J, with 15 bases between the two ends. In DNA, the CDR3 is TGCGCCAGCAGCTTGGGACCCGAGGGATGGGACACTGAAGCTTTCTTT. Protein product: CASSLGPEGWDTEAFF.

This clonotype was seen only a few times. This sequence joins TRBV10-3 and TRBJ1-2; D is unclear. This CDR3 region has 11 residues. Trimming pared 5 bases from V and 7 bases from J, leaving 8 bases between. The germline V gene has CDR1 ENHRY and CDR2 SYGVKD. This chain's CDR3 is CAISSARGYTF. In DNA form, the CDR3 reads TGTGCCATCAGTTCAGCGCGTGGCTACACCTTC.

This clonotype came up a few times. This chain links TRBV2 with TRBJ2-7; no clear D. Per the germline V gene, CDR1 is SNHLY and CDR2 is FYNNEI. This CDR3 has 12 amino acids. V was clipped by 6 bases and J by 2 bases, with 8 bases between them. CDR3 in amino acids: CASRGSPYEQYF. The CDR3 nucleotides read TGTGCCAGCAGGGGGTCTCCCTACGAGCAGTACTTC.

The chain employs TRBV7-2 and TRBJ2-5; D gene unclear. Trimming removed 1 base from V and 4 bases from J, with 10 bases in between. The germline gives CDR1 SGHTA, CDR2 FQGNSA. The CDR3 is made up of 14 amino acids. CDR3 bases: TGTGCCAGCAGCTTAGGGGCCCTGGTAGAGACCCAGTACTTC. Protein: CASSLGALVETQYF.

The rearrangement joins TRBV7-2 to TRBJ2-7; possible D gene TRBD1, 6 bases. Trimming removed 7 bases at V and 2 bases at J, with 18 bases between. The CDR3 consists of 15 residues. Germline assignment: CDR1 SGHTA and CDR2 FQGNSA. This chain's CDR3 is CASTNQDSTPYEQYF. In nucleotides, the CDR3 is TGTGCCAGCACCAATCAGGACAGCACGCCCTACGAGCAGTACTTC. Full variable domain (outside the CDR3, taken from reference TRBV7-2 and TRBJ2-7): GAGVSQSPSNKVTEKGKDVELRCDPISGHTALYWYRQSLGQGLEFLIYFQGNSAPDKSGLPSDRFSAERTGGSVSTLTIQRTQQEDSAVYLCASTNQDSTPYEQYFGPGTRLTVT.

As to this clonotype: Possible read error: a much larger clone is one base away. The genes are TRBV20-1 and TRBJ2-7; D is perhaps TRBD1 (7 bases). CDR3 length: 15 residues. Germline CDR1 reads DFQATT; CDR2 reads SNEGSKA (reference sequence). The CDR3 DNA is TGCAGTGCTAGAGATGCCCGTACAGGGGAAATAGCGGTAAGCTTC. This codes for CSARDARTGEIAVSF.

This clonotype was picked up a small number of times. The rearrangement links TRBV10-3 to TRBJ2-7, with 7 bases aligning to TRBD2. Germline CDR1 ENHRY, CDR2 SYGVKD. The CDR3 covers 15 residues. V lost 5 bases, J lost 5 bases, and 12 bases stayed unmatched. The CDR3 sequence: CAISSWEGSANEQYF. The CDR3 DNA reads as TGTGCCATCAGTTCCTGGGAGGGATCCGCGAACGAGCAGTACTTC.

This clonotype was picked up a small number of times. This chain connects TRBV6-1 to TRBJ2-1; 12 nucleotides agree with TRBD2. Trimming took 6 bases from V and 11 from J; bases not matched to a gene: 14. CDR1 and CDR2 from the germline V gene are MNHNS and SASEGT. There are 16 residues in the CDR3. In DNA form, the CDR3 reads TGTGCCAGCAGCTCCGCCACTAGCGGGGGGCCTTTTAAGCAGTTCTTC. Residues: CASSSATSGGPFKQFF.

The V call is TRBV5-1, the J call TRBJ2-6, with D possibly being TRBD1 (5 bases). V gave up 7 bases and J gave up 3 bases, with 17 bases separating them. In germline, CDR1 is SGHRS, CDR2 YFSETQ. The CDR3 runs to 16 residues. The CDR3 loop reads CASGHTAPFGANVLTF. Here the CDR3 DNA reads TGCGCCAGCGGACACACGGCCCCGTTTGGGGCCAACGTCCTGACTTTC.